This TCR beta chain was retrieved from a study of blood T cell repertoires in COVID-19. Study-wide background: The United States, Italy and Spain provided the acute and convalescent COVID-19 samples.

Individuals drawn from 24 US areas were roughly 18 to 95 years old. The CDR3 has 18 residues. The V end was cut by 6 bases, the J end by 0 bases, with 22 bases between. Germline V gives CDR1 ENHRY, CDR2 SYGVKD. Methods used by the authors: For nucleated cells, counts were estimated from reference gene primer amplification. Sequenced by immunoSEQ multiplex PCR; TCRdb stores in-frame clones only, minus some. Clone size and V and J calls were adopted from that table, with D and trimming inferred from the DNA. The sample records approximately 350,000 clones, about 88% being singletons. The chain carries TRBV10-3 and TRBJ2-3, with D perhaps TRBD2 (7 bases). The TCR sequence derives from a woman in her 30s who had recovered from COVID-19. Material for sequencing was PBMCs or T cells enriched from blood (not recorded which). The CDR3 sequence is CAIRSGSGGGGSTDTQYF. Here the CDR3 DNA reads TGTGCCATCAGGTCTGGGTCTGGGGGCGGGGGAAGCACAGATACGCAGTATTTT.